These 5 T cell receptor beta chains share one sample of origin, sequenced in a study of blood T cell repertoires in COVID-19. Assay: immunoSEQ multiplex PCR; the TCRdb copy retains only in-frame clones and omits some. The table shows 130,000 to 150,000 clones, with approximately 80% occurring only once. Material: peripheral blood. The receptors were sampled from a man aged 55 to 69 with active or convalescent COVID-19.

This chain uses TRBV5-8 with TRBJ2-7, with TRBD1 matching over 7 bases. Trimming took 0 bases from V and 1 from J; bases not matched to a gene: 1. The germline V gene encodes CDR1 SGHTS and CDR2 YDEGEE. The CDR3 has 14 amino acids. CDR3 bases: TGTGCCAGCAGCTTGGGGGACAGTTCCTACGAGCAGTACGTC. As protein: CASSLGDSSYEQYV.

The chain uses TRBV6-5 and TRBJ1-2; 7 bases agree with TRBD1. V gave up 5 bases and J gave up 4 bases; unmatched junction bases: 7. This CDR3 is built from 14 residues. From germline, CDR1 is MNHEY and CDR2 SVGAGI. Here the CDR3 DNA reads TGTGCCAGCAGTCCCCGACAGGGCCCCTATGGCTACACCTTC. It yields the protein CASSPRQGPYGYTF.

This clone appeared a single time. The rearrangement joins TRBV2 to TRBJ2-1; perhaps TRBD2 as D (6 bases). The germline V gene has CDR1 SNHLY and CDR2 FYNNEI. This CDR3 is 14 amino acids long. The germline V and J ends were trimmed by 9 bases and 3 bases, with 15 bases remaining between them. The chain's CDR3 is CASKGTDYYNEQFF. The DNA for the CDR3 is TGTGCCAGTAAGGGGACTGATTACTACAATGAGCAGTTCTTC. Combining the CDR3 with reference TRBV2 and TRBJ2-1 gives the whole variable domain EPEVTQTPSHQVTQMGQEVILRCVPISNHLYFYWYRQILGQKVEFLVSFYNNEISEKSEIFDDQFSVERPDGSNFTLKIRSTKLEDSAMYFCASKGTDYYNEQFFGPGTRLTVL.

Only one count was recorded for this clone. The chain uses TRBV6-5 and TRBJ2-1; TRBD2 is a possible D gene (6 bases). Germline V gives CDR1 MNHEY, CDR2 SVGAGI. The CDR3 has 14 residues. The V and J ends lost 2 bases and 7 bases respectively, with 12 bases between them. CDR3 amino acids: CASSYRDSWNEQFF. CDR3 nucleotide sequence: TGTGCCAGCAGTTACCGGGACTCTTGGAATGAGCAGTTCTTC.

CDR3 bases: TGTGCCAGTAGTATCCCCAACAGGGTGCGAAAACTGTTTTTT. This encodes CASSIPNRVRKLFF. The rearrangement joins TRBV19 to TRBJ1-4; D is perhaps TRBD1 (6 bases). The CDR3 length is 14 residues. Trimming took off 3 bases at V and 10 bases at J, with 15 bases between the two ends. The germline CDR1 and CDR2 sequences are LNHDA and SQIVND (reference sequence).